This TCR beta chain was observed in a study of cytomegalovirus exposure and HLA in healthy donors. The wider study: Unique TCRs from HLA-typed donors, 65 million to 85 million of them, were held in an early data release.

This CDR3 has 13 amino acids. Germline assignment: CDR1 SEHNR and CDR2 FQNEAQ (reference sequence). The PCR contained 60 Vbeta and 13 Jbeta primers. Libraries were prepared by immunoSEQ multiplex PCR; TCRdb keeps only in-frame clonotypes and omits some of them. The sample consists of some 150,000 clones, roughly 80% of them appearing once. The clonotype comes from a female donor in good health and CMV-seronegative. This rearrangement joins TRBV7-9 to TRBJ1-1; D perhaps matches TRBD1 (5 bases). Sequenced: PBMCs. The CDR3 region has the DNA TGTACCACCTTCCATGGGGCGAACACTGAAGCTTTCTTT. Its translation: CTTFHGANTEAFF.